A single sample is the source of the 29 T cell receptor beta chains below, sequenced in a study of cytomegalovirus exposure and HLA in healthy donors. Repertoires were generated with immunoSEQ multiplex PCR, while TCRdb's copy carries only in-frame clones and drops some. This sample yields about 140,000 clones, of which around 90% are seen a single time; roughly 9% belongs to the top ten. Sequenced: PBMCs. The receptors originated from a man in his late teens or twenties in good health and CMV-seropositive.

Note on this clone: In this CDR3 the conserved last residue, phenylalanine or tryptophan, is missing, so a read error is likely. Because the CDR3's place on the DNA is in doubt, the DNA is left out and the CDR3 is given as listed by TCRdb. The gene calls are TRBV29-1 and TRBJ1-2; TRBD1, the table's D call, was not compared with the DNA. Germline CDR1 and CDR2: SQVTM and ANQGSEA. Ends included, the CDR3 has 12 residues. CDR3 residues: CSVGADRAAQGV.

The CDR3 nucleotides read TGTGCCAGCCAGCAAGGGAGGGAGACGTACGAGCAGTACTTC. This translates into CASQQGRETYEQYF. This rearrangement joins TRBV5-4 to TRBJ2-7, with 7 bases matching TRBD2. The germline CDR1 and CDR2 sequences are SGHNT and YYREEE (reference sequence). V trimming: 7 bases; J trimming: 4 bases; junction bases outside the gene matches: 11. The CDR3 loop spans 14 amino acids.

The V call is TRBV4-2, the J call TRBJ2-2; possibly TRBD2 for D (6 bases). Deletions cut 1 base from V and 5 bases from J, with 8 bases between. The CDR3 extends over 14 amino acids. Germline V lookup: CDR1 LGHNA, CDR2 YNFKEQ. The CDR3 nucleotides are TGTGCCAGCAGCCAAGCGGGAGTTACCGGGGAGCTGTTTTTT. It yields the protein CASSQAGVTGELFF.

The genes are TRBV6-5 and TRBJ2-7, with 7 bases aligning to TRBD2. V shed 0 bases, J shed 1 base, and the junction held 6 bases outside the gene matches. The CDR3 length is 16 residues. Germline V gene data show CDR1 as MNHEY and CDR2 as SVGAGI. Here the CDR3 reads CASSYSGLAVSYEQYF. Written as DNA, the CDR3 is TGTGCCAGCAGTTACTCGGGGCTAGCGGTTTCCTACGAGCAGTACTTC.

Concerning this clone itself: At one end the junction does not follow the germline gene, possibly because of a read error. This chain joins TRBV7-7 and TRBJ2-1; D gene ambiguous. This CDR3 contains 13 residues. Germline V gene data show CDR1 as SSHAT and CDR2 as FNYEAQ (reference sequence). CDR3 sequence: CASSLGEADEQFF. The CDR3 DNA follows: TGTGCTAGCAGCTTAGGAGAGGCGGATGAGCAGTTCTTC.

The rearrangement links TRBV7-8 to TRBJ2-5; D is perhaps TRBD1 (5 bases). In germline, CDR1 is SGHVS, CDR2 FQNEAQ. Trimming cost V 4 bases and J 5 bases, with 17 bases left between them. CDR3 length: 15 residues. In DNA, the CDR3 is TGTGCCAGCAGCTCATCACAGGACCCGGAGGAGACCCAGTACTTC. This translates into CASSSSQDPEETQYF.

This chain joins TRBV2 and TRBJ2-3; TRBD2 matches 7 bases. Trimming removed 8 bases from V and 4 bases from J; junction bases left unmatched: 9. There are 14 residues in the CDR3. The germline V gene encodes CDR1 SNHLY and CDR2 FYNNEI. This CDR3 reads CASGGLVLADTQYF. CDR3 bases: TGTGCCAGCGGCGGACTAGTGTTGGCAGATACGCAGTATTTT. Variable domain in full (rest from reference TRBV2 and TRBJ2-3): EPEVTQTPSHQVTQMGQEVILRCVPISNHLYFYWYRQILGQKVEFLVSFYNNEISEKSEIFDDQFSVERPDGSNFTLKIRSTKLEDSAMYFCASGGLVLADTQYFGPGTRLTVL.

A single count supports this clone. The CDR3 sequence: CATSTYRDRPQHF. The CDR3 bases are TGTGCCACCAGCACTTACCGGGATCGTCCCCAGCATTTT. The chain recombines TRBV15 with TRBJ1-5; D is unclear. With 4 bases removed from V and 10 bases from J, the gap between germline ends came to 14 bases. Looked up from germline, CDR1 is LNHNV and CDR2 is YYDKDF (reference sequence). The CDR3 covers 13 residues.

The chain uses TRBV4-1 and TRBJ2-3; D possibly corresponds to TRBD1 (6 bases). Germline loops: CDR1 MGHRA, CDR2 YSYEKL. This CDR3 contains 18 residues. Trimming removed 1 base from V and 4 bases from J, with 21 bases in between. CDR3 sequence (DNA): TGCGCCAGCAGCCAAGGAGGGTTTGGGGTGGGGGCCGCAGATACGCAGTATTTT. Translating it yields CASSQGGFGVGAADTQYF.

The rearrangement links TRBV5-1 to TRBJ2-3, with 9 bases fitting TRBD1. This CDR3 region has 15 residues. The V segment lost 3 bases and the J segment 3 bases; nucleotides outside the gene matches: 5. The germline gives CDR1 SGHRS, CDR2 YFSETQ. The CDR3: CASSSRDRETDTQYF. CDR3 nucleotide sequence: TGCGCCAGCAGCTCCCGGGACAGGGAGACAGATACGCAGTATTTT.

The genes are TRBV6-5 and TRBJ1-1, with D possibly being TRBD1 (5 bases). This CDR3 has 11 amino acids. Germline lookup yields CDR1 MNHEY and CDR2 SVGAGI. V lost 8 bases and J 4 bases, leaving 8 bases between the germline ends. The CDR3 coding sequence is TGTGCCAGCCTCGGGGGCACTGAAGCTTTCTTT. Protein sequence: CASLGGTEAFF.

The chain has TRBV6-6 and TRBJ1-1; D remains ambiguous. The CDR3 has 13 amino acids. Trimming took off 4 bases at V and 1 base at J, with 7 bases between the two ends. Looked up from germline, CDR1 is MNHNY and CDR2 is SVGAGI (reference sequence). In DNA, the CDR3 is TGTGCCAGCAGTTTAGAGCGGAACACTGAAGCTTTCTTT. Its protein product is CASSLERNTEAFF.

This clone was detected only once. This chain uses TRBV19 with TRBJ2-7, with 10 bases aligning to TRBD2. J gave up 2 bases and V 4 bases, and 5 bases lay outside the gene matches. In germline, CDR1 is LNHDA, CDR2 SQIVND (reference sequence). The CDR3 loop spans 15 amino acids. In nucleotides, the CDR3 is TGTGCCAGTAGTACACCTCTAGCGGGGGCCTACGAGCAGTACTTC. This translates into CASSTPLAGAYEQYF.

In DNA form, the CDR3 reads TGCGCCAGCAGCTTTGGGGGCCCCTCTGGAAACACCATATATTTT. Protein sequence: CASSFGGPSGNTIYF. The rearrangement uses TRBV5-1 and TRBJ1-3, with D maybe TRBD1 (6 bases). There are 15 residues in the CDR3. V was shortened by 2 bases and J by 0 bases, with 9 bases between the two germline ends. CDR1 is SGHRS, CDR2 YFSETQ, per germline.

The chain links TRBV2 to TRBJ2-5, with D tentatively TRBD2 (6 bases). The CDR3 covers 16 residues. Per germline, CDR1 SNHLY and CDR2 FYNNEI. Between the trimmed V and J ends, which lost 8 bases and 1 base, there was a span of 20 bases. The DNA of the CDR3 is TGTGCCAGCTCAAGGGACTCCCCAAGGTTCCAAGAGACCCAGTACTTC. Its protein product is CASSRDSPRFQETQYF.

The J gene is TRBJ2-1, the V gene TRBV2; 10 bases line up with TRBD2. V lost 0 bases, J lost 0 bases, and 5 bases stayed unmatched. CDR3 length equals 18 residues. Germline V lookup: CDR1 SNHLY, CDR2 FYNNEI. The CDR3 spells CASSEALAGELSYNEQFF. Here the CDR3 DNA reads TGTGCCAGCAGTGAAGCGCTAGCGGGGGAGCTCTCCTACAATGAGCAGTTCTTC.

The chain employs TRBV6-4 and TRBJ2-1; 14 nucleotides line up with TRBD2. This CDR3 has 17 residues. CDR1 MRHNA and CDR2 SNTAGT come from the germline V gene. The V and J ends lost 4 bases and 4 bases, in that order; junction bases with no gene match: 6. DNA for the CDR3: TGTGCCAGCAGTGCCCCCGGGACTAGCGGGAGTTACAATGAGCAGTTCTTC. Translating it yields CASSAPGTSGSYNEQFF.

This clone was picked up one time. V is TRBV5-4 and J is TRBJ2-1; possibly TRBD2 for D (5 bases). CDR1 SGHNT and CDR2 YYREEE come from the germline V gene (reference sequence). This CDR3 region has 16 residues. V dropped 0 bases and J dropped 0 bases, with 10 bases sitting between them. The CDR3 nucleotides read TGTGCCAGCAGCTTGGGTCGGGAAAGCTCCTACAATGAGCAGTTCTTC. This sequence encodes CASSLGRESSYNEQFF.

V usage is TRBV7-6 and J usage is TRBJ2-1; 10 nucleotides align to TRBD1. Trimming at V came to 4 bases and at J to 9 bases, leaving 18 bases not matched to a gene. The CDR3 contains 18 residues. Germline loops: CDR1 SGHVS, CDR2 FNYEAQ. In nucleotides, the CDR3 is TGTGCCAGCAGCTCACTGGGAGCCCGGGACAGGGGCCACGGTGAGCAGTTCTTC. It translates to CASSSLGARDRGHGEQFF.

The V call is TRBV2, the J call TRBJ2-1, with 11 bases that match TRBD2. The CDR3 runs to 15 residues. CDR1 and CDR2 (germline): SNHLY, FYNNEI. With V trimmed by 8 bases and J by 6 bases, 9 bases remained unmatched. The CDR3 here is CASQRLAGKFNEQFF. CDR3 coding DNA: TGTGCCAGCCAAAGACTAGCGGGAAAGTTCAATGAGCAGTTCTTC.

The V call is TRBV6-5, the J call TRBJ2-2; 7 bases map to TRBD1. The CDR3 spans 16 residues. The junction had 8 bases not matched to a gene; V was cut back by 2 bases and J by 5 bases. Germline V gene data show CDR1 as MNHEY and CDR2 as SVGAGI. The CDR3 protein is CASSYTGVVRTGELFF. The CDR3 DNA is TGTGCCAGCAGTTACACAGGGGTTGTGAGGACCGGGGAGCTGTTTTTT.

The chain carries TRBV6-1 and TRBJ2-5, with TRBD2 identical over 8 bases. Trimming took 1 base from V and 3 from J; bases not matched to a gene: 1. The germline gives CDR1 MNHNS, CDR2 SASEGT. The CDR3 contains 14 residues. In nucleotides, the CDR3 is TGTGCCAGCAGTGAAGGAGCGGGAGAAGAGACCCAGTACTTC. It specifies CASSEGAGEETQYF.

This clone appeared a few times. V gene TRBV6-5 combines with J gene TRBJ2-7; 9 positions match TRBD1. V shed 4 bases and J 0 bases; nucleotides not matched to a gene: 7. The CDR3 is 16 residues long. Germline assignment: CDR1 MNHEY and CDR2 SVGAGI. CDR3 sequence: CASSLLPGQGSYEQYF. In nucleotides, the CDR3 is TGTGCCAGCAGTTTATTACCGGGACAGGGCTCCTACGAGCAGTACTTC.

This rearrangement joins TRBV25-1 to TRBJ2-7; D call uncertain. The CDR3 is made up of 11 amino acids. V was pared by 3 bases and J by 7 bases, with 7 bases between. CDR1 and CDR2 (germline): MGHDK, SYGVNS. The CDR3 here is CASSENWEQYF. CDR3 DNA: TGTGCCAGCAGTGAGAACTGGGAGCAGTACTTC.

The chain has TRBV11-2 and TRBJ2-7; TRBD1 agrees at 8 bases. Trimming took 4 bases from V and 10 from J; bases not matched to a gene: 9. The CDR3 has 13 residues. Germline V gene lookup returns CDR1 SGHAT and CDR2 FQNNGV. The CDR3: CASSSDRVGEQYF. CDR3 bases: TGTGCCAGCAGCTCGGACAGGGTGGGCGAACAGTACTTC.

The chain carries TRBV5-4 and TRBJ1-2; D uncertain. The CDR3 has 14 residues. Per the germline V gene, CDR1 is SGHNT and CDR2 is YYREEE (reference sequence). V lost 4 bases to trimming and J lost 2 bases, with 12 bases between them. CDR3 loop: CASSPGGQNYGYTF. The CDR3 DNA follows: TGTGCCAGCAGCCCTGGCGGCCAGAACTATGGCTACACCTTC.

V is TRBV11-2 and J is TRBJ2-7; D is undetermined. V lost 4 bases to trimming and J lost 5 bases, with 18 bases between them. The CDR3 extends over 15 amino acids. CDR1 is SGHAT and CDR2 is FQNNGV in the germline V gene. The CDR3 sequence: CASSSNSARGDEQYF. CDR3 in DNA: TGTGCCAGCAGCTCCAATTCCGCTAGAGGAGACGAGCAGTACTTC.

The gene calls are TRBV4-2 and TRBJ1-5, with D unclear. Germline-derived CDR1 and CDR2 are LGHNA and YNFKEQ. The CDR3 consists of 15 residues. Trimming shortened V by 0 bases and J by 3 bases, and 9 bases separated the two germline ends. In DNA, the CDR3 is TGTGCCAGCAGCCAAGAGGGCCACCACAATCAGCCCCAGCATTTT. This encodes CASSQEGHHNQPQHF.

V usage is TRBV7-9 and J usage is TRBJ1-1, with D uncertain. V was cut by 2 bases and J by 1 base, with 11 bases left in between. The germline gives CDR1 SEHNR, CDR2 FQNEAQ (reference sequence). This CDR3 region has 15 residues. The CDR3 nucleotides are TGTGCCAGCAGCTTATCAGGACTTAGGAACACTGAAGCTTTCTTT. It codes for CASSLSGLRNTEAFF. The whole variable domain, remainder taken from reference TRBV7-9 and TRBJ1-1, is DTGVSQNPRHKITKRGQNVTFRCDPISEHNRLYWYRQTLGQGPEFLTYFQNEAQLEKSRLLSDRFSAERPKGSFSTLEIQRTEQGDSAMYLCASSLSGLRNTEAFFGQGTRLTVV.